These 24 T cell receptor beta chains came from one sample sequenced in a study of T cells in Graves' hyperthyroidism and ophthalmopathy. There were TCR beta CDR3 regions amplified from RNA transcripts. TCR CDR3 underwent first-round RT-PCR with the HTBI primer set. TCRdb recomputed calls from the multiplex PCR reads with MiXCR, one row per CDR3 protein. The data contain 200,000 to 300,000 distinct CDR3 sequences, about 17% of them singletons. Sequenced: blood. All receptors derive from a woman younger than 35 with Graves' ophthalmopathy.

As for this clonotype: A much larger clone differs from this one at a single base, so this may be a read error. V and J are TRBV19 and TRBJ1-5, with D hard to call. The CDR3 runs to 14 residues. Per germline, CDR1 LNHDA and CDR2 SQIVND (reference sequence). The CDR3 sequence is CAISMVTDNQPQHF. CDR3 in DNA: TGTGCCATTAGTATGGTCACAGACAATCAGCCCCAGCATTTT.

The rearrangement joins TRBV19 to TRBJ1-4; perhaps TRBD1 as D (5 bases). Per germline, CDR1 LNHDA and CDR2 SQIVND (reference sequence). The CDR3 is made up of 14 amino acids. Trimming pared 3 bases from V and 3 bases from J, leaving 8 bases between. DNA of the CDR3: TGTGCCAGTAGTATCATGACAGCTAATGAAAAACTGTTTTTT. This sequence encodes CASSIMTANEKLFF.

This clonotype has at least ten counts. The rearrangement links TRBV29-1 to TRBJ1-1, with D hard to call. The CDR3 totals 11 residues. The germline V and J ends were trimmed by 5 bases and 3 bases, with 7 bases remaining between them. Germline values: CDR1 SQVTM, CDR2 ANQGSEA. In DNA form, the CDR3 reads TGCAGCGTTCTCCGGGACACTGAAGCTTTCTTT. It yields the protein CSVLRDTEAFF.

The chain has TRBV6-1 and TRBJ2-5; D gene ambiguous. CDR3 length: 13 residues. V was cut by 5 bases and J by 2 bases, with 9 bases left in between. Germline CDR1 and CDR2: MNHNS and SASEGT. CDR3 bases: TGTGCCAGCAGTAGGACGGAGCAAGAGACCCAGTACTTC. Translation: CASSRTEQETQYF.

This clonotype was recorded many times. The gene calls are TRBV12-3 or TRBV12-4 and TRBJ1-4; D possibly corresponds to TRBD1 (5 bases). This CDR3 is built from 12 residues. V lost 7 bases and J lost 7, with 10 bases in between. The CDR3 loop is CASKGLGEKLFF. The CDR3 nucleotides are TGTGCCAGCAAGGGACTCGGTGAAAAACTGTTTTTT.

This clonotype was observed many times. The chain joins TRBV5-5 to TRBJ2-3, with D perhaps TRBD1 (6 bases). Trimming cost V 0 bases and J 5 bases, with 10 bases left between them. The CDR3 has 14 residues. Germline V gene data show CDR1 as SGHKS and CDR2 as YYEKEE (reference sequence). In DNA, the CDR3 is TGTGCCAGCAGCTTGGGGCAGGGGATAGATACGCAGTATTTT. Residues: CASSLGQGIDTQYF.

A note on this clonotype: This sequence may be a read error, since a much larger clone differs from it by one base. CDR3 bases: TGCGCCAGCAGCCAAGATTCGGGAGGGCCAGTCGACGAGCAGTACTTC. Translation gives CASSQDSGGPVDEQYF. V and J are TRBV4-3 and TRBJ2-7; 8 nucleotides line up with TRBD2. V lost 0 bases, J lost 5 bases, and 9 bases stayed unmatched. Germline V gene data show CDR1 as LGHNA and CDR2 as YSLEER. This CDR3 contains 16 residues.

In its sample, this clonotype was seen many times. The chain has TRBV7-9 and TRBJ2-3; TRBD2 matches 11 bases. CDR1 SEHNR and CDR2 FQNEAQ come from the germline V gene (reference sequence). With V trimmed by 5 bases and J by 3 bases, 4 bases remained unmatched. This CDR3 has 15 residues. The CDR3 is CASSKTSGRTDTQYF. The CDR3 bases are TGTGCCAGCAGCAAAACTAGCGGGAGAACAGATACGCAGTATTTT.

This clonotype was recorded at least ten times. J is TRBJ2-1 and V is TRBV24-1; D gene unclear. V was clipped by 7 bases and J by 4 bases, with 7 bases between them. The CDR3 runs to 12 residues. Per the germline V gene, CDR1 is KGHDR and CDR2 is SFDVKD. CDR3 nucleotide sequence: TGTGCCACCAGCGGCTCTTACAATGAGCAGTTCTTC. Residues: CATSGSYNEQFF.

Ten or more counts support this clonotype. This chain joins TRBV5-6 and TRBJ1-1; 10 bases map to TRBD1. The CDR3 is made up of 15 amino acids. With 3 bases clipped from V and 3 bases from J, the junction kept 5 bases outside the gene matches. The V gene's germline CDR1 is SGHDT and CDR2 YYEEEE. CDR3 nucleotide sequence: TGTGCCAGCAGCTGGGGACAGGGGATTGACACTGAAGCTTTCTTT. Translating gives CASSWGQGIDTEAFF.

This clonotype was recorded at least ten times. This chain links TRBV2 with TRBJ1-5; no definite D call. This CDR3 comprises 14 residues. CDR1 and CDR2 from the germline V gene are SNHLY and FYNNEI. Trimming removed 5 bases from V and 4 bases from J, with 12 bases in between. CDR3 in amino acids: CASSRVGSNQPQHF. As DNA, the CDR3 is TGTGCCAGCAGTCGAGTAGGTTCTAATCAGCCCCAGCATTTT.

In its sample, this clonotype was seen a few times. The chain carries TRBV27 and TRBJ2-4; 9 bases line up with TRBD1. Germline values: CDR1 MNHEY, CDR2 SMNVEV (reference sequence). After removal of 2 bases from V and 6 bases from J, the junction contained 2 bases not matched to a gene. CDR3 size: 14 residues. The CDR3 sequence is CASSLTGQGNIQYF. Here the CDR3 DNA reads TGTGCCAGCAGTTTAACGGGACAGGGAAACATTCAGTACTTC.

This clonotype was seen repeatedly, ten times or more. V gene TRBV4-1 combines with J gene TRBJ2-7, with 10 bases fitting TRBD1. The CDR3 runs to 15 residues. Germline V CDR1 and CDR2: MGHRA, YSYEKL. The trim removed 3 bases at V and 2 bases at J, leaving 4 bases unmatched. Here the CDR3 reads CASSHGTGATYEQYF. The CDR3 DNA sequence: TGCGCCAGCAGCCATGGGACAGGGGCTACCTACGAGCAGTACTTC.

The sample holds many counts of this clonotype. The gene calls are TRBV27 and TRBJ2-7; possible D gene TRBD2, 6 bases. Germline-derived CDR1 and CDR2 are MNHEY and SMNVEV (reference sequence). The CDR3 runs to 15 residues. Trimming stripped 2 bases from V and 4 bases from J, with 15 bases between. CDR3 residues: CASSLRSGRRYEQYF. The CDR3 DNA reads as TGTGCCAGCAGTTTAAGGTCAGGGAGGCGTTACGAGCAGTACTTC.

On this clonotype itself: It may be a read error: a sequence one base away is much more abundant. The chain joins TRBV7-2 to TRBJ1-1; perhaps TRBD1 as D (6 bases). CDR3 length equals 14 residues. The germline gives CDR1 SGHTA, CDR2 FQGNSA. V was cut by 4 bases and J by 3 bases, with 12 bases left in between. CDR3 in amino acids: CASSSGASYTEAFF. Here the CDR3 DNA reads TGTGCCAGCAGCTCAGGGGCATCATACACTGAAGCTTTCTTT.

At least ten counts were recorded for this clonotype. The rearrangement uses TRBV6-1 and TRBJ2-5, with 9 bases aligning to TRBD1. Per germline, CDR1 MNHNS and CDR2 SASEGT. V lost 6 bases to trimming and J lost 4 bases; unmatched junction nucleotides: 9. The CDR3 spans 15 residues. The chain's CDR3 is CASRLQGARRETQYF. CDR3 bases: TGTGCCAGCAGACTACAGGGGGCTAGGAGAGAGACCCAGTACTTC.

This clonotype was observed a handful of times. The rearrangement uses TRBV28 and TRBJ1-2; 8 bases fit TRBD1. Germline V gives CDR1 MDHEN, CDR2 SYDVKM. The trim removed 4 bases at V and 4 bases at J, leaving 11 bases unmatched. This CDR3 contains 16 residues. CDR3 DNA sequence: TGTGCCAGCAGTTCTCTCGGGACAGGAGGACTCTATGGCTACACCTTC. This translates into CASSSLGTGGLYGYTF.

This clonotype was found many times. V usage is TRBV6-1 and J usage is TRBJ1-2; D is unclear. This CDR3 is 10 amino acids long. With 6 bases removed from V and 6 bases from J, the gap between germline ends came to 5 bases. CDR1 is MNHNS, CDR2 SASEGT, per germline. Here the CDR3 DNA reads TGTGCCAGCAGATTCCATGGCTACACCTTC. Protein sequence: CASRFHGYTF.

This clonotype was detected ten times or more. The chain has TRBV6-5 and TRBJ2-5, with no clear D. The V end was cut by 0 bases, the J end by 5 bases, with 10 bases between. This CDR3 has 14 amino acids. Germline V gene lookup returns CDR1 MNHEY and CDR2 SVGAGI. CDR3 DNA: TGTGCCAGCAGTTACTCGAGATCGTCGGAGACCCAGTACTTC. Protein product: CASSYSRSSETQYF.

This clonotype was seen at least ten times. The chain joins TRBV30 to TRBJ1-4; 7 nucleotides align to TRBD1. This CDR3 comprises 14 residues. CDR1 is GTSNPN, CDR2 SVGIG, per germline (reference sequence). V shed 8 bases and J 8 bases; nucleotides not matched to a gene: 14. CDR3 protein: CAGAGTVRKEKLFF. In DNA form, the CDR3 reads TGTGCCGGGGCCGGGACAGTGAGGAAGGAAAAACTGTTTTTT.

This clonotype showed up many times. Germline and junction disagree at one end, which may indicate a read error. The rearrangement joins TRBV3-1 to TRBJ1-1, with a weak D call TRBD1 (5 bases). The CDR3 spans 17 residues. Germline V gene lookup returns CDR1 LGHDT and CDR2 YNNKEL (reference sequence). CDR3: CASSQGISAGWITETFF. CDR3 sequence (DNA): TGTGCCAGCAGCCAAGGAATTAGCGCAGGGTGGATCACTGAAACTTTCTTT.

This clonotype was seen repeatedly, ten times or more. In nucleotides, the CDR3 is TGTGCCAGCAGCCATCGGACTAGCGGCTTCTACAATGAGCAGTTCTTC. Encoded protein: CASSHRTSGFYNEQFF. V gene TRBV13 combines with J gene TRBJ2-1; 10 bases are shared with TRBD2. CDR3 length: 16 residues. Germline V gene sequence: CDR1 PRHDT, CDR2 FYEKMQ (reference sequence). Trimming at V came to 5 bases and at J to 3 bases, leaving 7 bases not matched to a gene.

There are many counts of this clonotype. This chain's CDR3 is CASSLGGGLYEQYF. The DNA of the CDR3 is TGTGCCAGCAGCTTAGGCGGGGGACTATACGAGCAGTACTTC. V is TRBV7-2 and J is TRBJ2-7; TRBD2 aligns across 7 bases. CDR1 and CDR2 from the germline V gene are SGHTA and FQGNSA. The CDR3 totals 14 residues. The junction had 4 bases not matched to a gene; V was cut back by 1 base and J by 4 bases.

This clonotype was observed at least ten times. The J gene is TRBJ2-2, the V gene TRBV6-2 or TRBV6-3; D might be TRBD1 or TRBD2, each matching 5 bases. V was clipped by 2 bases and J by 1 base, with 8 bases between them. The CDR3 consists of 15 residues. Germline V gene data show CDR1 as MNHEY and CDR2 as SVGEGT. For the CDR3, the DNA is TGTGCCAGCAGTTACGGTGGGGGGAACACCGGGGAGCTGTTTTTT. Residues: CASSYGGGNTGELFF.